Following are 5 T cell receptor beta chains from one sample sequenced in a study of T cells in Graves' hyperthyroidism and ophthalmopathy. The TCR beta CDR3 regions underwent amplification using RNA transcripts as the source. An initial round of RT-PCR targeting the TCR CDR3 relied on the HTBI primer set. Each CDR3 protein is one row after TCRdb ran MiXCR on the multiplex PCR reads. Among roughly 840,000 distinct CDR3 sequences listed, over 35% were seen once. The specimen sequenced was blood. The receptors derive from a man between 18 and 29 years old with Graves' hyperthyroidism.

This rearrangement joins TRBV4-1 to TRBJ2-7, with 7 bases lining up with TRBD1. CDR3 length equals 14 residues. CDR1 MGHRA and CDR2 YSYEKL come from the germline V gene. J gave up 4 bases and V 1 base, and 4 bases lay outside the gene matches. CDR3 in amino acids: CASSQVDRVYEQYF. The DNA of the CDR3 is TGCGCCAGCAGCCAAGTCGACAGGGTTTACGAGCAGTACTTC.

A word on this clonotype: This sequence may be a read error, since a much larger clone differs from it by one base. The CDR3 coding sequence is TGTGCCAGTCTCGGACAAGTGAGCACTGAAGCTTTCTTT. Translating gives CASLGQVSTEAFF. This chain joins TRBV19 and TRBJ1-1; D is perhaps TRBD1 (5 bases). The germline V gene has CDR1 LNHDA and CDR2 SQIVND (reference sequence). The germline V and J ends were trimmed by 8 bases and 4 bases, with 14 bases remaining between them. The CDR3 totals 13 residues.

This clonotype was picked up many times. The rearrangement uses TRBV2 and TRBJ1-1; D is ambiguous. Germline-derived CDR1 and CDR2 are SNHLY and FYNNEI. CDR3 length equals 10 residues. The V end was cut by 6 bases, the J end by 11 bases, with 10 bases between. Here the CDR3 DNA reads TGTGCCAGCAGGGCCAGCAGCGCTTTCTTT. Residues: CASRASSAFF.

This clonotype was seen repeatedly, ten times or more. The rearrangement joins TRBV10-1 to TRBJ1-6; tentative D call: TRBD1 (5 bases). Trimming removed 2 bases at V and 10 bases at J, with 9 bases between. Germline V gives CDR1 WNHNN, CDR2 SYGVQD (reference sequence). The CDR3 sequence is 13 residues long. The CDR3 DNA sequence: TGCGCCAGCAGTGAGGGGGGGAACTCACCCCTCCACTTT. It yields the protein CASSEGGNSPLHF.

CDR3 protein: CASTRQGGENGYTF. The DNA of the CDR3 is TGTGCCAGCACCCGACAGGGAGGAGAAAATGGCTACACCTTC. The chain has TRBV25-1 and TRBJ1-2; the match to TRBD1 covers 7 bases. Germline CDR1 MGHDK, CDR2 SYGVNS. Germline trimming cut 7 bases from V and 6 bases from J; bases unmatched to any gene: 11. The CDR3 is made up of 14 amino acids.